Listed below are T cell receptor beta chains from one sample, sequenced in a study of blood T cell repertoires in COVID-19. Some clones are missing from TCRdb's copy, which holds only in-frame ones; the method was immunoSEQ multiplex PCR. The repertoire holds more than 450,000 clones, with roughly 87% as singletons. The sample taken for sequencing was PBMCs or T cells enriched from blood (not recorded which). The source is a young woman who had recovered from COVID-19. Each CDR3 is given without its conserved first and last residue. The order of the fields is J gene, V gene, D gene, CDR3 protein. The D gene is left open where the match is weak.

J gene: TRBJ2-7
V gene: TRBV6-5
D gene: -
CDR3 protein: AARGNSYEQY

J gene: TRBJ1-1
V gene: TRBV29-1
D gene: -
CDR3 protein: SVALEGSGNTEAF

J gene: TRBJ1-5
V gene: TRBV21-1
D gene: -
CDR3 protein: ASSKVGPSEQGKPQH

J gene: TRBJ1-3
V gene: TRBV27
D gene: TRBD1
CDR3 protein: ASSPGQLSGNTIY

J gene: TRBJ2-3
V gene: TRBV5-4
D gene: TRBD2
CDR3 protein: ASSLASGGADTQY

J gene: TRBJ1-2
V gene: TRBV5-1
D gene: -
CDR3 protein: ASSGEFPGEYSYGYT

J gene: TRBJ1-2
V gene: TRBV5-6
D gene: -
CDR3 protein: ASSLSVYGYT

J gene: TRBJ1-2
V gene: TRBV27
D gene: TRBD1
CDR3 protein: ASSPGQGYDYGYT

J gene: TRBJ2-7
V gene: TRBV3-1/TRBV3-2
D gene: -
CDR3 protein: ASSQLGANRYEQY

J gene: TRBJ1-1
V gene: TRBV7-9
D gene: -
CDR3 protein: ASSLIYRETEAF

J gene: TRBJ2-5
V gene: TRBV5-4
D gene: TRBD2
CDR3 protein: ASSSRPGGGETQY

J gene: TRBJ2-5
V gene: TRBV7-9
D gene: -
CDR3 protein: ATGTRTETQY

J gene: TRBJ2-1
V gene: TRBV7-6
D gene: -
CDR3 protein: ASSNRDWGNEQF

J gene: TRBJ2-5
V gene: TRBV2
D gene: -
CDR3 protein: ASSEASAEETQY

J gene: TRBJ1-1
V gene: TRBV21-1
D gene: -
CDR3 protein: ASQGGKGNTEAF

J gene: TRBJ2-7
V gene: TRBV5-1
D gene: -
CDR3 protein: ASSLDGAYEQY

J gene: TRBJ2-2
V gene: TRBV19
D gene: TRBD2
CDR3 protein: ASSPRVAGDTGELF

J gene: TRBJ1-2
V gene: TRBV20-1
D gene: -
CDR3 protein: SAPNYGYT

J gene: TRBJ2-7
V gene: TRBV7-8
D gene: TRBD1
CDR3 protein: ASSRDRTYEQY

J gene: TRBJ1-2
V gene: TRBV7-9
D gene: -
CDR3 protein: ASSPSGAGYGYT

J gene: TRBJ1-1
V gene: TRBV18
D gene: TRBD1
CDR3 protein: ASSPGTGGSRRTEAF

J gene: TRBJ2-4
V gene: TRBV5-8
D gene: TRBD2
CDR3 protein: ASSLTQLAVLRENIQY

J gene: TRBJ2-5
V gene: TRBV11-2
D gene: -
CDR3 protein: ASSLIGGLKETQY

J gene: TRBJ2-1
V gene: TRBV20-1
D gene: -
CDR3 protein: SASIPSGDFYNEQF

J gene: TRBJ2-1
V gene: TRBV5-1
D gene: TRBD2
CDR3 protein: ASSLGAGGQVAYNEQF

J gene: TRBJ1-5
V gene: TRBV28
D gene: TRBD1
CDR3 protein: ASSLSNRGYSNQPQH

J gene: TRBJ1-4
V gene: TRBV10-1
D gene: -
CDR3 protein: ASSEGERGSWKLF

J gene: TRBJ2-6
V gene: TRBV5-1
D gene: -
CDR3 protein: ASSLAVFSGANVLT

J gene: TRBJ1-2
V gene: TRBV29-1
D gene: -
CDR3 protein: SVEVPTANYGYT

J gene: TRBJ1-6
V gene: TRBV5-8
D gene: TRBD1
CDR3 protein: ASSSGQGADNSPLH

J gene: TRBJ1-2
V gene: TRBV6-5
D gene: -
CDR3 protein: ASSYAQGAQNGYT

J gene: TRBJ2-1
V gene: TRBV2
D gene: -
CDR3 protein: ASSEEHTRNEQF

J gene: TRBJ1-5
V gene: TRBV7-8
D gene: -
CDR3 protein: ASTRDSNQPQH

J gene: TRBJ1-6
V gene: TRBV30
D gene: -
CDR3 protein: AWSQLAGSYNSPLH